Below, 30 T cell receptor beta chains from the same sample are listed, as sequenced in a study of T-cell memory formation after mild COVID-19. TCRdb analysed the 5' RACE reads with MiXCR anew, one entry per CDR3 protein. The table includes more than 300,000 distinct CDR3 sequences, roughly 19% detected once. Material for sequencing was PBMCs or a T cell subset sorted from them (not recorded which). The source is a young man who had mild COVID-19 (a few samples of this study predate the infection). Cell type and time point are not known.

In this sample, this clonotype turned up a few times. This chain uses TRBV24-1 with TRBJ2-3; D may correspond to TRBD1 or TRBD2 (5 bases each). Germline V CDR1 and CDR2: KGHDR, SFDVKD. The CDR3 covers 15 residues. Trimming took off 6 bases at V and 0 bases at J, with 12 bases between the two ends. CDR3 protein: CATSRGRTSTDTQYF. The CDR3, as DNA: TGTGCCACCAGTCGGGGCAGAACTAGCACAGATACGCAGTATTTT.

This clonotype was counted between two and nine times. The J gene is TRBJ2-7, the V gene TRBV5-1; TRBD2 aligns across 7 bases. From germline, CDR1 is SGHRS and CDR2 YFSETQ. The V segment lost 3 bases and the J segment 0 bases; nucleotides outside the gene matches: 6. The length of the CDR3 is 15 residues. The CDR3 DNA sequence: TGCGCCAGCAGCTCGACGGGGGGAACCTCCTACGAGCAGTACTTC. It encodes CASSSTGGTSYEQYF.

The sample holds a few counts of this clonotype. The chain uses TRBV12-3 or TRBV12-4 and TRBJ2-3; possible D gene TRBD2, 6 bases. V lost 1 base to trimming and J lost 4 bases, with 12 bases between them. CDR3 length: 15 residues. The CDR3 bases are TGTGCCAGCAGTTTAGTGGAGGGCCGACCAGATACGCAGTATTTT. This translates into CASSLVEGRPDTQYF.

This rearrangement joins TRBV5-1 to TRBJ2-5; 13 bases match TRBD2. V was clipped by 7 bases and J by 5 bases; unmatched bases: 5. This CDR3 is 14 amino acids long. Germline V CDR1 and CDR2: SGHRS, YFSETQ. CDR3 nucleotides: TGCGCCAGCGGGGGACTAGCGGGGATGGAGACCCAGTACTTC. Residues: CASGGLAGMETQYF.

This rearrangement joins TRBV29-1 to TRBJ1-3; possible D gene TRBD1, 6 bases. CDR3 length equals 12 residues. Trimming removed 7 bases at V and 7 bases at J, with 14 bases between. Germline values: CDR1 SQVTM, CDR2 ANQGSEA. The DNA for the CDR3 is TGCAGCGCCCCAGATCAGGGGAACACCATATATTTT. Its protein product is CSAPDQGNTIYF.

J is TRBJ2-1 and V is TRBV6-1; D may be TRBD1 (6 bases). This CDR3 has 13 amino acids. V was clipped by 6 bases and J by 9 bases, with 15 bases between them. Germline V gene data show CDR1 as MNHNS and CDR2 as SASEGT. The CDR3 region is CASSANRVAEQFF. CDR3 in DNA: TGTGCCAGCAGCGCAAACAGGGTCGCTGAGCAGTTCTTC.

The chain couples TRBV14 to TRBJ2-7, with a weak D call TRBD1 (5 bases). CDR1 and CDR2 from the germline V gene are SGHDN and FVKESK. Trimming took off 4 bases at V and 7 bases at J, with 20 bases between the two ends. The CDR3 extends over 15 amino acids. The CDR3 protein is CASSPQGPHLLEQYF. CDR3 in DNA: TGTGCCAGCAGCCCCCAGGGTCCCCATTTGTTGGAGCAGTACTTC.

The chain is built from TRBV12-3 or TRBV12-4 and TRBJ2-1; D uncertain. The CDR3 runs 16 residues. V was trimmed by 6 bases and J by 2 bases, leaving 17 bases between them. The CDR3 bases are TGTGCCAGCAGCGAAGAGACATTTCGTACCTACAATGAGCAGTTCTTC. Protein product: CASSEETFRTYNEQFF.

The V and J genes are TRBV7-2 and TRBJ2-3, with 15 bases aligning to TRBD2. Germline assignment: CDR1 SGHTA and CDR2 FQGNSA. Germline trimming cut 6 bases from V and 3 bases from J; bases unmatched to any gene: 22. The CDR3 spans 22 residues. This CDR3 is CASRQRDTGLAGGVVETDTQYF. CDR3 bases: TGTGCCAGCAGGCAAAGGGATACGGGACTAGCGGGGGGCGTGGTGGAGACAGATACGCAGTATTTT. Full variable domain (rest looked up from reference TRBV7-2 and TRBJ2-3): GAGVSQSPSNKVTEKGKDVELRCDPISGHTALYWYRQSLGQGLEFLIYFQGNSAPDKSGLPSDRFSAERTGGSVSTLTIQRTQQEDSAVYLCASRQRDTGLAGGVVETDTQYFGPGTRLTVL.

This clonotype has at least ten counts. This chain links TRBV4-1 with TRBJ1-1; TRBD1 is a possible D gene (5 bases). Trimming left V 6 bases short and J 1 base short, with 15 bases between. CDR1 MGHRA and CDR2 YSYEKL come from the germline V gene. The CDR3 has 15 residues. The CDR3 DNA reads TGCGCCAGCAGTCATCCCTGGGGGTCGAACACTGAAGCTTTCTTT. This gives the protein CASSHPWGSNTEAFF.

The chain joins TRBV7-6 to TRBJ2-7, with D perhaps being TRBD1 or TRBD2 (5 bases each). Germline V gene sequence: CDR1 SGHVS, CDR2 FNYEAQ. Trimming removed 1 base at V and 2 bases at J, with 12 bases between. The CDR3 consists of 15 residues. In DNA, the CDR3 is TGTGCCAGCAGCTTAGTGACGGGGCCCGCCTACGAGCAGTACTTC. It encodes CASSLVTGPAYEQYF.

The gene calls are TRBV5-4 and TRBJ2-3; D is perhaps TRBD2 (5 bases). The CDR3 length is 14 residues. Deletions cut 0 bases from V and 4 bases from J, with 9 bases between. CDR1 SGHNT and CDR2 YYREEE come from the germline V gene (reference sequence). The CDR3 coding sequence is TGTGCCAGCAGCTTGGGCTTGGGAGCAGATACGCAGTATTTT. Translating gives CASSLGLGADTQYF.

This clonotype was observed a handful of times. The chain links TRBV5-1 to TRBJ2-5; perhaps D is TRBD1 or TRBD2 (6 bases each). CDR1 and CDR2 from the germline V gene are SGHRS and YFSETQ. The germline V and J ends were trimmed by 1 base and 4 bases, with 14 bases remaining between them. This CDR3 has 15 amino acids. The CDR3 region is CASSLSGVRGETQYF. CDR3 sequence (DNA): TGCGCCAGCAGCTTGTCAGGGGTGCGGGGAGAGACCCAGTACTTC.

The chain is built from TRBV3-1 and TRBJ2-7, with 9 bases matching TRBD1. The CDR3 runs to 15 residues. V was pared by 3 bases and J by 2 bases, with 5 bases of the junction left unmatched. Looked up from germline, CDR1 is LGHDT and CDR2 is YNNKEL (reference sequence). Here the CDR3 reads CASSQGRTGAYEQYF. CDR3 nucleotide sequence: TGTGCCAGCAGCCAGGGTCGGACAGGGGCCTACGAGCAGTACTTC.

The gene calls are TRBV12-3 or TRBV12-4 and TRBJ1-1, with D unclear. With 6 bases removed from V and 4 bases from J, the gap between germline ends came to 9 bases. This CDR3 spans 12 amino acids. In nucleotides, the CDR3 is TGTGCCAGCAGCCTTTGGGCCACTGAAGCTTTCTTT. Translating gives CASSLWATEAFF.

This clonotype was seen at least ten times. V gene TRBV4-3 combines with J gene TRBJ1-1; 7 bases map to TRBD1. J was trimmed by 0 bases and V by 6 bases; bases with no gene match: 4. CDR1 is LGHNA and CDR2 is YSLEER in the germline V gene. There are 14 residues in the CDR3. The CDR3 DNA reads TGCGCCAGCAGTTATGGGACAGTGAACACTGAAGCTTTCTTT. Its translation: CASSYGTVNTEAFF.

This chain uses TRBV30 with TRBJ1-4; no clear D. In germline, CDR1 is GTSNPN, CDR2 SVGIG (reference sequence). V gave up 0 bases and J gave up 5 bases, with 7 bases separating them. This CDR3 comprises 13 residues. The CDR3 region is CAWSVPGNEKLFF. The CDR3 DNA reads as TGTGCCTGGAGTGTACCTGGGAATGAAAAACTGTTTTTT.

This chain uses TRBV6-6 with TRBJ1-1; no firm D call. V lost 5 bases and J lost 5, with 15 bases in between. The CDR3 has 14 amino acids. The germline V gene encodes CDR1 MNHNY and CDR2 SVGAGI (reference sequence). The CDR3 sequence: CASSAGGVGTEAFF. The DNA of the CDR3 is TGTGCCAGCAGTGCCGGCGGGGTTGGGACTGAAGCTTTCTTT.

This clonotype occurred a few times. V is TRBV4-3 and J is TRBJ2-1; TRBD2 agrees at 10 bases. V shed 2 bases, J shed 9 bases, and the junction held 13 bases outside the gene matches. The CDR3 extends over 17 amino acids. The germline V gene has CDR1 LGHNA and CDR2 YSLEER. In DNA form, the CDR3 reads TGCGCCAGCAGCCAACCGAGTGGCCAGCGGGGGGGCGGTGAGCAGTTCTTC. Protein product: CASSQPSGQRGGGEQFF.

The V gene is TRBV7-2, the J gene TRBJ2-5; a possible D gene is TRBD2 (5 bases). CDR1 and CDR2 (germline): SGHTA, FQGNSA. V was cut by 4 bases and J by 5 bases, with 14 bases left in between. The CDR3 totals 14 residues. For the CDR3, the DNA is TGTGCCAGCAGCTCCCAGGACTGGGAGGAGACCCAGTACTTC. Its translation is CASSSQDWEETQYF.

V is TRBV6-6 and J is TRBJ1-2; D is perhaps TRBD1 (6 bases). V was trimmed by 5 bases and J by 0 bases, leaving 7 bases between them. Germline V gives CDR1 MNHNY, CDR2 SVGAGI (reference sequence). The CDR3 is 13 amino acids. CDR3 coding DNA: TGTGCCAGCAGTCAGGGGTCTAACTATGGCTACACCTTC. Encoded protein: CASSQGSNYGYTF.

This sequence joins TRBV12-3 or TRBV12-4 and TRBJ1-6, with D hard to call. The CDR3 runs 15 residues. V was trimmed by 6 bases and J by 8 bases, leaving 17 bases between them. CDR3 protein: CASSLLGMPYSPLHF. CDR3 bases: TGTGCCAGCAGCCTGCTGGGCATGCCGTATTCACCCCTCCACTTT.

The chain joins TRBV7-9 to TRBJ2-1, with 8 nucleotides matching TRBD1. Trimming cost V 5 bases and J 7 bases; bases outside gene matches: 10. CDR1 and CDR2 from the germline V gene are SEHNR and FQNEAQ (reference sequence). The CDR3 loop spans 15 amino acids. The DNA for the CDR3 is TGTGCCAGCAGCACGCCAGACAGGGGACGGAATGAGCAGTTCTTC. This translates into CASSTPDRGRNEQFF.

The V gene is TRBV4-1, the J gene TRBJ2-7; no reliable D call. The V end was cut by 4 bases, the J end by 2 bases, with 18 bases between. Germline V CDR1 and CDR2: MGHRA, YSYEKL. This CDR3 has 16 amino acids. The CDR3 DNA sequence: TGCGCCAGCAGCCCCTCCCAAGGGTCCTCCGCCTACGAGCAGTACTTC. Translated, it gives CASSPSQGSSAYEQYF.

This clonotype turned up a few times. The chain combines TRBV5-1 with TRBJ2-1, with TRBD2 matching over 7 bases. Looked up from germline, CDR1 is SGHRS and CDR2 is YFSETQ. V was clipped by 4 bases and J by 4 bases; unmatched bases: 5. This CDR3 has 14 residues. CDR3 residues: CASSGGSGYNEQFF. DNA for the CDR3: TGCGCCAGCAGCGGTGGTAGCGGGTACAATGAGCAGTTCTTC.

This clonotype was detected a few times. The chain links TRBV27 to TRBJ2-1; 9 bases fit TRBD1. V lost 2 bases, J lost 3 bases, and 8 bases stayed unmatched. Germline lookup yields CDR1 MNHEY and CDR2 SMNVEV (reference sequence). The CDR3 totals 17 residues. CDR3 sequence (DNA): TGTGCCAGCAGTTTAAGTGCACCGGGACAGGGCTACAATGAGCAGTTCTTC. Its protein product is CASSLSAPGQGYNEQFF.

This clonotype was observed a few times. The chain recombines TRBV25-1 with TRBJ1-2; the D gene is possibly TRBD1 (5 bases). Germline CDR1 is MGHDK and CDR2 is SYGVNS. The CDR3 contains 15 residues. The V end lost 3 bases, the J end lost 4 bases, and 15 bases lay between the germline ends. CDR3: CASSEIDSWIYGYTF. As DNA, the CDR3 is TGTGCCAGCAGTGAGATTGACAGTTGGATCTATGGCTACACCTTC.

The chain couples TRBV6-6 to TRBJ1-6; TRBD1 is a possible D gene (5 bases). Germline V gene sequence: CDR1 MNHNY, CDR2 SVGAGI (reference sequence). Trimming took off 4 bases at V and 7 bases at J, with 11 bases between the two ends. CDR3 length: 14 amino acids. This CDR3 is CASSSTRANSPLHF. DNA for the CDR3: TGTGCCAGCAGTTCGACCAGGGCCAATTCACCCCTCCACTTT.

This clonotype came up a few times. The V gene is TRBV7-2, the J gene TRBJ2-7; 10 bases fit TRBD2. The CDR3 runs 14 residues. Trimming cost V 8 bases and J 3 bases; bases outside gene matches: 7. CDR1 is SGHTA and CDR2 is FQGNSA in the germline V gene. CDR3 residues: CASGRLAGNYEQYF. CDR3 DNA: TGTGCCAGCGGCCGACTAGCGGGTAACTACGAGCAGTACTTC. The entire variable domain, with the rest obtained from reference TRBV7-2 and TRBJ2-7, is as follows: GAGVSQSPSNKVTEKGKDVELRCDPISGHTALYWYRQSLGQGLEFLIYFQGNSAPDKSGLPSDRFSAERTGGSVSTLTIQRTQQEDSAVYLCASGRLAGNYEQYFGPGTRLTVT.

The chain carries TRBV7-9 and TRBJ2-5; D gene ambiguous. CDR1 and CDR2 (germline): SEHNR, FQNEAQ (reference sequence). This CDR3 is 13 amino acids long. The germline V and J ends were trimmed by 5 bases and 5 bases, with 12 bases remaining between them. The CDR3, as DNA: TGTGCCAGCAGCGACCCATTTCGGGAGACCCAGTACTTC. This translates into CASSDPFRETQYF.